This TCR beta chain was identified in a study of cytomegalovirus exposure and HLA in healthy donors. The CDR3 extends over 14 amino acids. Germline lookup yields CDR1 SGHDT and CDR2 YYEEEE. The J segment lost 5 bases and the V segment lost 3 bases, leaving 3 bases of the junction unmatched. The PCR had 60 Vbeta and 13 Jbeta primers. Assay used: immunoSEQ multiplex PCR; TCRdb lists only in-frame clones, some missing. The sample records about 100,000 clones, about 68% being singletons. This chain connects TRBV5-6 to TRBJ1-2; 11 nucleotides match TRBD1. The receptor's source is a man between 25 and 39 years old in good health and CMV-seropositive. Sequencing was carried out using PBMCs. The CDR3 protein is CASSWWDRGYGYTF. The CDR3 coding sequence is TGTGCCAGCAGCTGGTGGGACAGGGGGTATGGCTACACCTTC.